This T cell receptor beta chain was captured in a study of T cell repertoires in cytomegalovirus infection. The CDR3 covers 14 residues. Per the germline V gene, CDR1 is MDHEN and CDR2 is SYDVKM. The ends were cut back, 2 bases at V and 4 bases at J, with 11 bases in the middle. TCRdb re-analysed the reads in MiXCR, keeping a single row per CDR3 protein. The table shows fewer than 200,000 distinct CDR3 sequences, with about 21% occurring only once. This TCR came from a human donor in good health (CMV status not recorded). Some clones in this sample may be carry-over from other donors' samples. The rearrangement joins TRBV28 to TRBJ1-2; a weak D match, TRBD1 (5 bases). Sequencing was performed on PBMCs. The CDR3 reads CASSLVSGIYGYTF. The DNA for the CDR3 is TGTGCCAGCAGTTTAGTATCAGGGATCTATGGCTACACCTTC.